This TCR beta chain was documented in a study of blood T cell repertoires in COVID-19. The germline CDR1 and CDR2 sequences are SGHRS and YFSETQ. The CDR3 runs 13 residues. V lost 5 bases to trimming and J lost 3 bases; unmatched junction nucleotides: 4. In the study's own analysis: Estimation of nucleated cell counts relied on the amplification of reference gene primers. The assay was immunoSEQ multiplex PCR, and TCRdb's table has in-frame clones only and misses some. V, J and clone size are those of that table, while D and trimming were read from the DNA. Seen here are approximately 210,000 clones, 80% to 90% observed once, and the top ten hold 7.5% to 8%. A note on this clone: This specimen includes other DNA sequences encoding the same CDR3.

Material: peripheral blood. The source of this sequence is a woman aged 50 to 60 with active or convalescent COVID-19. The chain recombines TRBV5-1 with TRBJ1-1, with 7 bases identical to TRBD1. CDR3 coding DNA: TGCGCCAGCAGTTCTACAGGGGACACTGAAGCTTTCTTT. It codes for CASSSTGDTEAFF.